This is a list of T cell receptor beta chains from one sample in a study of prognosis after radiotherapy for stage I lung cancer. TCRdb used MiXCR to reprocess the multiplex PCR reads, holding one entry per CDR3 protein. The sample records roughly 32,000 distinct CDR3 sequences, around two fifths being singletons. Source: PBMCs, taken before or after stereotactic body radiation therapy (not recorded which). These receptors were obtained from a donor over 45 with non-small cell lung cancer. Both conserved end residues are part of each CDR3. A D gene is named only where the DNA matches it firmly. Part of the rows lack a size; the others show once, few, many or a class for expanded clones.

>TRBJ2-7|NA|TRBV20-1|many
CSARETGTGPYEQYF
TGCAGTGCTAGAGAGACCGGGACGGGGCCCTACGAGCAGTACTTC
>TRBJ2-7|TRBD1|TRBV6-5|medium-sized
CASSYGTGTREQYF
TGTGCCAGCAGTTATGGGACAGGGACGAGGGAGCAGTACTTC
>TRBJ2-2|TRBD2|TRBV6-2/TRBV6-3|NA
CASRRLAGTAGELFF
TGTGCCAGCAGGCGACTAGCGGGAACGGCCGGGGAGCTGTTTTTT
>TRBJ1-4|NA|TRBV28|many
CASSLLQGTNEKLFF
TGTGCCAGCAGTTTGCTCCAGGGAACTAATGAAAAACTGTTTTTT
>TRBJ1-1|NA|TRBV19|many
CASSILPRLNTEAFF
TGTGCCAGTAGTATATTACCTCGTTTGAACACTGAAGCTTTCTTT
>TRBJ1-1|NA|TRBV6-5|many
CASSYSRTVENKAFF
TGTGCCAGCAGTTACTCCCGGACGGTCGAGAACAAAGCTTTCTTT
>TRBJ2-2|NA|TRBV12-3/TRBV12-4|NA
CASSLGSGSGIGELFF
TGTGCCAGCAGTTTAGGTTCGGGCTCCGGGATTGGGGAGCTGTTTTTT
>TRBJ1-4|NA|TRBV19|many
CASIGQGGGFF
TGTGCCAGTATAGGCCAGGGTGGGGGGTTTTTT
>TRBJ1-4|NA|TRBV24-1|many
CATSDQGEKLFF
TGTGCCACCAGTGATCAGGGTGAAAAACTGTTTTTT
>TRBJ2-7|NA|TRBV12-3/TRBV12-4|NA
CANSWGEIYEQYF
TGTGCCAACAGCTGGGGGGAAATCTACGAGCAGTACTTC
>TRBJ1-4|NA|TRBV25-1|NA
CASSEEWVMEEKLFF
TGTGCCAGCAGTGAGGAATGGGTTATGGAAGAAAAACTGTTTTTT
>TRBJ1-2|TRBD1|TRBV5-4|many
CASGLTGGGFSYGYTF
TGTGCCAGCGGACTGACAGGGGGCGGTTTTAGCTATGGCTACACCTTC
>TRBJ2-2|NA|TRBV28|NA
CASSLRGIPGPASSGELFF
TGTGCCAGCAGTTTACGCGGCATTCCAGGGCCCGCCTCCAGCGGGGAGCTGTTTTTT